This T cell receptor beta chain derives from a study of T cell repertoires in cytomegalovirus infection. Turning to the study itself: Public TCR beta signatures were indicative of both CMV infection and a matching HLA type.

A word on this clonotype: Its antigen is unknown.

The germline V gene encodes CDR1 SEHNR and CDR2 FQNEAQ (reference sequence). This CDR3 is 14 amino acids long. Deletions cut 4 bases from V and 1 base from J, with 8 bases between. TCRdb itself ran the reads through MiXCR, one entry per CDR3 protein. The table includes a few hundred thousand distinct CDR3 sequences, roughly 18% detected once. Study outcomes and limitations: HLA-C-restricted TCR beta clonotypes specific for CMV led the ex vivo response. Pooled public TCR beta family frequency picked out CMV carriers with the relevant HLA.

Sequences were obtained from PBMCs. The sequence was obtained from a human donor in good health (CMV status not recorded). Some clones in this sample may be carry-over from other donors' samples. The V call is TRBV7-9, the J call TRBJ1-5; no definite D call. The CDR3 reads CASSYGQSNQPQHF. The CDR3 bases are TGTGCCAGCAGCTACGGCCAGAGCAATCAGCCCCAGCATTTT. The full variable domain, in which reference TRBV7-9 and TRBJ1-5 provide the parts outside the CDR3, is DTGVSQNPRHKITKRGQNVTFRCDPISEHNRLYWYRQTLGQGPEFLTYFQNEAQLEKSRLLSDRFSAERPKGSFSTLEIQRTEQGDSAMYLCASSYGQSNQPQHFGDGTRLSIL.